The 19 T cell receptor beta chains in this list originate from one sample, sequenced in a study of blood T cell repertoires in COVID-19. Profiled with immunoSEQ multiplex PCR; TCRdb holds only in-frame clones, not every one. Of more than 75,000 clones in the sample, roughly four fifths are singletons; the top ten hold 8% to 13%. Sequencing was carried out using peripheral blood. The receptors shown here come from a man aged 60 to 75 with acute or convalescent COVID-19.

A few counts support this clone. The chain combines TRBV9 with TRBJ2-2; tentative D call: TRBD1 (5 bases). Germline CDR1 SGDLS, CDR2 YYNGEE. The CDR3 runs 16 residues. Trimming removed 0 bases from V and 4 bases from J, with 13 bases in between. CDR3 bases: TGTGCCAGCAGCGTAGGCCTTTGGGGCAGCACCGGGGAGCTGTTTTTT. Residues: CASSVGLWGSTGELFF.

The chain joins TRBV6-5 to TRBJ1-5; a weak D match, TRBD1 (6 bases). Looked up from germline, CDR1 is MNHEY and CDR2 is SVGAGI. This CDR3 has 14 amino acids. The V end was cut by 5 bases, the J end by 1 base, with 9 bases between. The CDR3: CASSIQGSNQPQHF. In nucleotides, the CDR3 is TGTGCCAGCAGTATACAGGGAAGCAATCAGCCCCAGCATTTT.

The chain carries TRBV28 and TRBJ1-3; possible D gene TRBD1, 6 bases. The length of the CDR3 is 13 residues. V dropped 1 base and J dropped 8 bases, with 9 bases sitting between them. The V gene's germline CDR1 is MDHEN and CDR2 SYDVKM. CDR3 loop: CASSLSEGDTIYF. The CDR3 DNA follows: TGTGCCAGCAGTTTATCAGAGGGGGACACCATATATTTT. Full variable domain (rest looked up from reference TRBV28 and TRBJ1-3): DVKVTQSSRYLVKRTGEKVFLECVQDMDHENMFWYRQDPGLGLRLIYFSYDVKMKEKGDIPEGYSVSREKKERFSLILESASTNQTSMYLCASSLSEGDTIYFGEGSWLTVV.

This clone has only one observation. A read error may account for a junction end that differs from germline. V gene TRBV7-8 combines with J gene TRBJ2-7; the D gene is possibly TRBD2 (6 bases). Germline CDR1 reads SGHVS; CDR2 reads FQNEAQ. The CDR3 covers 13 residues. The CDR3 bases are TGTGCCAGCAGCTTAGAAAAGAACGCCGGGAGCGTCTTC. It specifies CASSLEKNAGSVF.

The chain recombines TRBV5-4 with TRBJ1-1, with D uncertain. V lost 0 bases and J 8 bases, leaving 8 bases between the germline ends. Per the germline V gene, CDR1 is SGHNT and CDR2 is YYREEE (reference sequence). This CDR3 has 12 residues. The CDR3 region has the DNA TGTGCCAGCAGCTTGGGAGGTCCCGAAGCTTTCTTT. It is translated as CASSLGGPEAFF.

The chain employs TRBV21-1 and TRBJ1-5; TRBD1 reflects the table's D call only, with no check against the DNA. TRBV21-1 is a pseudogene segment. The CDR3 runs 17 residues. The CDR3 loop is CASSSPEGGDSHQPQHF. For the CDR3, the DNA is TGTGCCAGCAGCTCACCGGAAGGGGGCGATTCCCATCAGCCCCAGCATTTT.

The chain is built from TRBV19 and TRBJ2-3; 7 positions match TRBD1. CDR1 LNHDA and CDR2 SQIVND come from the germline V gene (reference sequence). This CDR3 region has 14 residues. J was trimmed by 5 bases and V by 3 bases; bases with no gene match: 5. CDR3 sequence: CASSIKGARDTQYF. The CDR3 bases are TGTGCCAGTAGTATTAAGGGGGCTAGAGATACGCAGTATTTT.

The chain combines TRBV5-1 with TRBJ1-6; 7 bases fit TRBD1. CDR1 and CDR2 (germline): SGHRS, YFSETQ. Losses at the gene ends were 4 bases for V and 4 bases for J; bases not matched to a gene: 8. CDR3 length equals 16 residues. The CDR3 DNA reads TGCGCCAGCAGCAGTGGCGGGACAGCTTATAATTCACCCCTCCACTTT. Its translation: CASSSGGTAYNSPLHF.

This chain connects TRBV28 to TRBJ1-2; 7 bases agree with TRBD1. The trim removed 5 bases at V and 7 bases at J, leaving 10 bases unmatched. Germline V lookup: CDR1 MDHEN, CDR2 SYDVKM. The length of the CDR3 is 14 residues. The CDR3 DNA follows: TGTGCCAGCAGTGGGACAGTGAAGGGTTTTGGCTACACCTTC. This codes for CASSGTVKGFGYTF.

CDR3 in amino acids: CASSPDRQRIYGYTF. The CDR3 region has the DNA TGTGCCAGCTCTCCCGACCGACAGCGAATCTATGGCTACACCTTC. The chain employs TRBV18 and TRBJ1-2; tentative D call: TRBD1 (5 bases). Trimming stripped 6 bases from V and 4 bases from J, with 18 bases between. This CDR3 has 15 residues. Germline V gene lookup returns CDR1 KGHSH and CDR2 LQKENI.

J is TRBJ1-2 and V is TRBV4-3, with TRBD1 matching over 8 bases. Germline V lookup: CDR1 LGHNA, CDR2 YSLEER. This CDR3 has 16 amino acids. V was clipped by 3 bases and J by 4 bases; unmatched bases: 10. CDR3 nucleotide sequence: TGCGCCAGCAGCCAGGCCCATACAGGGGGGGGCTATGGCTACACCTTC. It translates to CASSQAHTGGGYGYTF.

The gene calls are TRBV28 and TRBJ1-5; maybe TRBD1 (6 bases). Trimming cost V 3 bases and J 1 base, with 10 bases left between them. The germline V gene encodes CDR1 MDHEN and CDR2 SYDVKM. This CDR3 contains 15 residues. The CDR3: CASSFTGRSNQPQHF. CDR3 bases: TGTGCCAGCAGTTTTACAGGGAGAAGCAATCAGCCCCAGCATTTT.

The rearrangement uses TRBV10-3 and TRBJ2-2; 7 nucleotides match TRBD1. The CDR3 is 14 amino acids. Trimming cost V 6 bases and J 1 base; bases outside gene matches: 2. Per the germline V gene, CDR1 is ENHRY and CDR2 is SYGVKD. The CDR3, as DNA: TGTGCCATCAGCGGACAGGTGAACACCGGGGAGCTGTTTTTT. Translating gives CAISGQVNTGELFF.

The chain couples TRBV7-2 to TRBJ1-1; 7 nucleotides agree with TRBD1. The junction had 10 bases not matched to a gene; V was cut back by 5 bases and J by 7 bases. Germline V gene lookup returns CDR1 SGHTA and CDR2 FQGNSA. The CDR3 length is 14 residues. CDR3: CASSTRTGGNEAFF. The CDR3 DNA is TGTGCCAGCAGCACCCGGACAGGTGGAAATGAAGCTTTCTTT.

This chain links TRBV5-1 with TRBJ2-2; 9 nucleotides line up with TRBD1. The CDR3 totals 15 residues. Trimming removed 7 bases from V and 5 bases from J; junction bases left unmatched: 9. Germline V gives CDR1 SGHRS, CDR2 YFSETQ. Written as DNA, the CDR3 is TGCGCCAGCTGCTCCGGGACAGGGTCGACCGGGGAGCTGTTTTTT. Translation gives CASCSGTGSTGELFF.

The chain couples TRBV25-1 to TRBJ1-2; no definite D call. In germline, CDR1 is MGHDK, CDR2 SYGVNS. CDR3 length: 17 amino acids. The germline V and J ends were trimmed by 5 bases and 8 bases, with 27 bases remaining between them. The CDR3 region has the DNA TGTGCCAGCAGTAACGGATCCGAGACATCCTCCATTCGGGGCTACACCTTC. It specifies CASSNGSETSSIRGYTF.

The V gene is TRBV5-4, the J gene TRBJ1-3; D might be TRBD1 (5 bases). This CDR3 is 14 amino acids long. V lost 4 bases and J lost 0, with 8 bases in between. Germline V gene lookup returns CDR1 SGHNT and CDR2 YYREEE (reference sequence). CDR3 region: CASSRDSSGNTIYF. Here the CDR3 DNA reads TGTGCCAGCAGCCGCGACAGCTCTGGAAACACCATATATTTT.

In its sample, this clone was seen a few times. V is TRBV12-3 or TRBV12-4 and J is TRBJ2-3, with D tentatively TRBD2 (5 bases). The CDR3 has 12 amino acids. With 6 bases removed from V and 6 bases from J, the gap between germline ends came to 10 bases. In DNA form, the CDR3 reads TGTGCCAGCAGATCGGGCGGGGATACGCAGTATTTT. Translating gives CASRSGGDTQYF.

This chain joins TRBV3-1 (or the pseudogene TRBV3-2) and TRBJ1-5; possible D gene TRBD1, 5 bases. Germline V CDR1 and CDR2: LGHDT, YNNKEL (reference sequence). CDR3 length equals 13 residues. Trimming shortened V by 4 bases and J by 5 bases, and 9 bases separated the two germline ends. The DNA of the CDR3 is TGTGCCAGCAGCCGGGGAGGGGATCAGCCCCAGCATTTT. Its translation is CASSRGGDQPQHF.